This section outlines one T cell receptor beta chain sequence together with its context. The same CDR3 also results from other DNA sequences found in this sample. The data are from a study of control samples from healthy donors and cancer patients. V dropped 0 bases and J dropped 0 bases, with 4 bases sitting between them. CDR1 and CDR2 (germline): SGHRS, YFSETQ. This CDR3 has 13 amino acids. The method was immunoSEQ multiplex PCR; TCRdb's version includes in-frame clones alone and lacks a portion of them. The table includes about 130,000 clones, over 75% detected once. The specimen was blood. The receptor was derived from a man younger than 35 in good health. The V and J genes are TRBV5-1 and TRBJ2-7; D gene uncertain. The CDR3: CASSLGSSYEQYF. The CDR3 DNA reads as TGCGCCAGCAGCTTGGGGAGCTCCTACGAGCAGTACTTC.